A single sample is the source of the 15 T cell receptor beta chains below, sequenced in a study of blood T cell repertoires in COVID-19. Profiled with immunoSEQ multiplex PCR; TCRdb holds only in-frame clones, not every one. The sample lists about 49,000 clones; over 75% were seen once. Sequenced: peripheral blood. Every receptor here comes from a human donor in a cohort sampled during active COVID-19.

V is TRBV6-6 and J is TRBJ2-7, with 8 bases aligning to TRBD2. This CDR3 spans 15 amino acids. Germline values: CDR1 MNHNY, CDR2 SVGAGI (reference sequence). With V trimmed by 6 bases and J by 6 bases, 13 bases remained unmatched. CDR3 DNA: TGTGCCAGCAGCCATAAAAGCGGGAGTCTCAGCGAGCAGTACTTC. It yields the protein CASSHKSGSLSEQYF.

This chain connects TRBV15 to TRBJ2-7, with 8 bases identical to TRBD2. With 5 bases clipped from V and 4 bases from J, the junction kept 10 bases outside the gene matches. Per the germline V gene, CDR1 is LNHNV and CDR2 is YYDKDF (reference sequence). This CDR3 is built from 15 residues. CDR3 loop: CATSAPEGGRYEQYF. The CDR3 nucleotides are TGTGCCACCAGCGCCCCCGAGGGCGGGAGGTACGAGCAGTACTTC.

V is TRBV6-4 and J is TRBJ2-3, with D perhaps matching TRBD2 (5 bases). CDR1 is MRHNA, CDR2 SNTAGT, per germline. This CDR3 is 14 amino acids long. V shed 5 bases and J shed 1 base, with 10 bases lying between them. This chain's CDR3 is CASSLAYGTDTQYF. The CDR3 DNA sequence: TGTGCCAGCAGTCTAGCCTATGGCACAGATACGCAGTATTTT.

This chain joins TRBV19 and TRBJ2-5; 9 positions agree with TRBD1. Germline CDR1 is LNHDA and CDR2 is SQIVND (reference sequence). With 6 bases clipped from V and 4 bases from J, the junction kept 6 bases outside the gene matches. This CDR3 has 14 residues. The CDR3 DNA sequence: TGTGCCAGTAGGTCCACAGGGGGCATAGAGACCCAGTACTTC. Translated: CASRSTGGIETQYF.

The rearrangement uses TRBV11-2 and TRBJ2-7; D possibly corresponds to TRBD2 (5 bases). CDR1 and CDR2 (germline): SGHAT, FQNNGV. The V end was cut by 1 base, the J end by 1 base, with 11 bases between. The CDR3 length is 15 residues. The CDR3 DNA reads TGTGCCAGCAGCTTAGGGGTACGGGGTTCCTACGAGCAGTACTTC. Translation gives CASSLGVRGSYEQYF.

The V call is TRBV6-2 or TRBV6-3, the J call TRBJ1-2, with D unclear. The CDR3 runs 13 residues. V was pared by 5 bases and J by 7 bases, with 14 bases between. Germline CDR1 MNHEY, CDR2 SVGEGT. Here the CDR3 reads CASSDFSEGGYTF. The CDR3 bases are TGTGCCAGCAGTGACTTCTCCGAGGGTGGCTACACCTTC.

V usage is TRBV19 and J usage is TRBJ2-3; TRBD2 matches at 14 bases. Per germline, CDR1 LNHDA and CDR2 SQIVND (reference sequence). The CDR3 loop spans 17 amino acids. J lost 4 bases, V lost 10 bases, and 13 bases had no gene match. The CDR3 here is CAIGTSGGLTGADTQYF. The DNA for the CDR3 is TGTGCCATCGGGACTAGCGGGGGCCTAACCGGGGCAGATACGCAGTATTTT. Full variable domain (outside the CDR3, taken from reference TRBV19 and TRBJ2-3): DGGITQSPKYLFRKEGQNVTLSCEQNLNHDAMYWYRQDPGQGLRLIYYSQIVNDFQKGDIAEGYSVSREKKESFPLTVTSAQKNPTAFYLCAIGTSGGLTGADTQYFGPGTRLTVL.

The V and J genes are TRBV25-1 and TRBJ1-1; 7 bases fit TRBD1. The CDR3 contains 13 residues. In germline, CDR1 is MGHDK, CDR2 SYGVNS. V lost 4 bases to trimming and J lost 11 bases; unmatched junction nucleotides: 10. The CDR3 DNA follows: TGTGCCAGCAGTGTACACACAGGGGTTATGGCTTTCTTT. Translation gives CASSVHTGVMAFF.

The J gene is TRBJ2-3, the V gene TRBV29-1, with unresolved D. Germline V gene sequence: CDR1 SQVTM, CDR2 ANQGSEA. This CDR3 region has 12 residues. Trimming removed 5 bases at V and 4 bases at J, with 10 bases between. This CDR3 is CSVSLAADTQYF. The CDR3 coding sequence is TGCAGCGTTTCTTTGGCGGCAGATACGCAGTATTTT.

V usage is TRBV18 and J usage is TRBJ1-5, with 8 positions matching TRBD1. The CDR3 is 15 amino acids. The trim removed 3 bases at V and 4 bases at J, leaving 5 bases unmatched. The germline V gene has CDR1 KGHSH and CDR2 LQKENI. The CDR3 DNA is TGTGCCAGCTCACCGCCAGGGGGCGCAAATCAGCCCCAGCATTTT. It specifies CASSPPGGANQPQHF.

This rearrangement joins TRBV6-5 to TRBJ1-1, with TRBD1 matching over 7 bases. The trim removed 4 bases at V and 7 bases at J, leaving 9 bases unmatched. This CDR3 comprises 14 residues. The germline V gene encodes CDR1 MNHEY and CDR2 SVGAGI. CDR3 protein: CASSFMRQGSEAFF. The CDR3 nucleotides are TGTGCCAGCAGTTTCATGAGACAGGGTAGTGAAGCTTTCTTT.

The V call is TRBV5-6, the J call TRBJ2-6, with D possibly matching TRBD2 (6 bases). V lost 6 bases and J 0 bases, leaving 19 bases between the germline ends. CDR3 length: 18 amino acids. In germline, CDR1 is SGHDT, CDR2 YYEEEE. The CDR3 nucleotides read TGTGCCAGCACCCAGGGACTTTTTCTGGCCTCTGGGGCCAACGTCCTGACTTTC. Protein sequence: CASTQGLFLASGANVLTF.

The chain has TRBV5-6 and TRBJ2-4; 8 nucleotides line up with TRBD2. The CDR3 has 15 residues. CDR1 SGHDT and CDR2 YYEEEE come from the germline V gene. J lost 6 bases, V lost 4 bases, and 9 bases had no gene match. The CDR3 spells CASSTRGGQRNIQYF. CDR3 sequence (DNA): TGTGCCAGCAGCACCCGGGGGGGCCAGAGAAACATTCAGTACTTC.

The chain recombines TRBV27 with TRBJ1-2; 7 bases line up with TRBD1. V lost 8 bases, J lost 2 bases, and 23 bases stayed unmatched. Germline V gives CDR1 MNHEY, CDR2 SMNVEV (reference sequence). The CDR3 consists of 19 residues. This CDR3 reads CASWGIIWHRGGWNYGYTF. CDR3 DNA sequence: TGTGCCAGCTGGGGCATTATATGGCACAGGGGTGGTTGGAACTATGGCTACACCTTC.

This rearrangement joins TRBV28 to TRBJ2-7; TRBD1 agrees at 8 bases. Germline V CDR1 and CDR2: MDHEN, SYDVKM. V shed 4 bases, J shed 3 bases, and the junction held 2 bases outside the gene matches. The CDR3 consists of 13 residues. For the CDR3, the DNA is TGTGCCAGCAGTTACAGGGGGAACTACGAGCAGTACTTC. Its translation: CASSYRGNYEQYF.